This TCR beta chain is drawn from a study of cytomegalovirus exposure and HLA in healthy donors (dated by TCRdb to 2017 to 2019). With regard to the full study: In an earlier analysis of under 600 of the donors, 276 Gb of sequence data and 90 million to 120 million unique TCR beta sequences from roughly 190 million T cells were reported. An early release covering roughly 600 HLA-typed donors comprised approximately 290 gigabases of sequencing data and 85 million or so unique TCR sequences. The genetic ancestry cluster associated with self-reported Caucasian donors included 81% of the roughly 400 genotyped donors. The study was designed to test whether signatures of past pathogen exposure could be identified by cataloging public T cell receptors. The study profiled the T cell repertoires of under 850 subjects by immunosequencing and related them to cytomegalovirus serostatus. Besides the first cohort of 666 subjects, a separate validation cohort made up of over 100 different subjects was used. High-throughput TCR immunosequencing, statistical association of individual TCRs with disease status, and machine learning were combined to predict cytomegalovirus infection status. A later analysis re-examined previously published TCR beta repertoires from about 670 donors and added high-resolution HLA genotyping to investigate patterns of TCR occurrence. Rather than drawing on any new phenotypic data, the later analysis identified candidate immune exposures from TCR beta sequences and the way those sequences occurred across donors. An earlier analysis of nearly 600 of the donors applied high-throughput TCR beta sequencing to assess whether each TCR beta V gene segment acted as functional or pseudogenic. Donor age, sex, ethnicity and CMV serostatus were collected together with the repertoire data. A later genetic analysis used genome-wide SNP genotypes for about 65% of the roughly 670 donors, treating that subset as a discovery cohort. All discovery cohort repertoires had been generated using a single sequencing platform. Class I and class II HLA loci were covered by the typing at four-digit resolution. The number of typed donors differed by locus: about 629-640 for A, B, C, DRB1 and DQB1; about 520 for DQA1; 606 for DPA1; and about 470 for DPB1. Roughly 5 DR-DQ haplotypes were handled as single units for association and clustering, since linkage in the cohort was strong. Across 300 to 500 genotyped donors of the cohort, an average of about 240,000 unique TCR beta nucleotide sequences per donor were sequenced, and roughly 20% of those sequences were non-productive. Study-wide conclusions, independent of this receptor: An earlier analysis of 587 of the donors showed that most TCR beta V segments appeared in productive rearrangements either about 87% or about 30% of the time, which broadly matched IMGT annotations. In a later analysis, TCR association rates were found to vary across HLA loci, with the most associated TCRs seen for DRB1 alleles and the fewest for HLA-C alleles. In a later genetic analysis, fewer N-insertions in productive TCRs were reported among donors in an Asian-associated ancestry cluster than the approximately 670-donor mean. Several of the top co-occurrence clusters appeared to be linked to parvovirus B19, influenza, CMV and Epstein-Barr virus, according to a later analysis. An association between a missense DCLRE1C variant and V-gene and J-gene trimming of TCR beta chains was found in a later genetic analysis and replicated in an independent cohort. Most TCR sequences were seen in very few donors, while some public TCRs were found in many individuals. Cytomegalovirus status was reported to be diagnosed by the classifier with high specificity and sensitivity in both the original and validation cohorts. A cluster of highly shared sequence variants was judged likely to represent a technical artifact of the sequencing pipeline. The study gave a list of around 170 TCR beta chains associated with cytomegalovirus. Over 15 rarely observed V segments, including chromosome 9 orphons, were excluded from the earlier analysis of several hundred of the donors because counts were too low. At a false discovery rate of 0.05, a later analysis linked approximately 18,000 TCR beta sequences to specific HLA alleles. Assigning TCR associations to individual alleles was difficult when HLA alleles, especially DR and DQ, strongly co-occurred. Because HLA typing was unavailable for some donors at each locus, only the typed subset was used in association tests. Presence/absence analyses assumed roughly uniform sequencing depth across donors, an assumption that may not hold. In this cohort, only TCR beta chains were sequenced, and detectable features were limited by the absence of alpha or paired-chain data. Compared with equally common non-associated chains, HLA-associated TCR beta chains in a later analysis were more clonally expanded and had lower generation probabilities. Linkage disequilibrium might explain the correlated functional status among segregating V segments, but an unknown experimental factor could not be excluded. Immune exposure information for the cohort was limited to CMV serostatus. A further reported finding was that TCR beta sequences accurately predicted the HLA-A and HLA-B alleles for most subjects in the first cohort. The authors suggested that the approach could potentially be generalized to other disease states and immunological phenotypes. A later analysis found that most CMV-associated TCR beta chains appeared HLA-restricted, with HLA associations seemingly driven largely by CMV exposure. The 87-base-pair reads could not distinguish some IMGT-functional V segments, including TRBV6-2 and TRBV6-3, so those segments were excluded. Three of the identified cytomegalovirus-associated TCR beta chains were confirmed in vitro to be specific for cytomegalovirus antigens.

In its sample, this clone was seen once. Its antigen has not been determined. No quality values exist for individual bases; no much larger clone is one base distant. Library method: the immunoSEQ multiplex PCR assay. The multiplex PCR relied on a mix of 60 forward primers for TCR Vbeta segments and 13 reverse primers for TCR Jbeta segments. The CDR3 region of rearranged TCR beta genes was amplified from genomic DNA with a multiplex PCR assay. The Illumina HiSeq System was used to sequence the amplified TCR beta libraries as 87-base-pair reads. For the original study's pipeline: Across the roughly 600 repertoires, a later analysis counted roughly 77 million unique TCR beta chains, about 10 million of which were shared by at least two donors. To remove PCR and sequencing errors, raw reads were error-corrected and collapsed into unique sequences using a nearest-neighbor algorithm that merged closely related sequences. CDR3 sequences were aligned to IMGT reference sequences to assign V, D and J gene segments. Each retained sequence needed at least a six-nucleotide match to both a V gene segment and a J gene segment. A rearrangement was called productive if the CDR3 had no stop codons and remained in frame with V and J, and every other rearrangement was called non-productive. CDR3 was defined by IMGT convention, running from the second conserved V-encoded cysteine to the conserved J-encoded phenylalanine. In an earlier analysis of around 570 of the donors, sequences lacking an unambiguous match to a single V gene segment were excluded. An earlier analysis of 587 of the donors classified V segments as functional when productive rearrangements were above 56.7% and as segregating when the standard deviation between donors was above 5%. A statistical classification framework was built for diagnosing cytomegalovirus status from the catalog of TCR beta chain sequences. V and J gene assignment, in a later analysis, came from comparing TCR nucleotide sequences with IMGT/GENE-DB human TR gene sequences. A later analysis assigned CDR3 sequences and most-parsimonious VDJ recombination scenarios with the TCRdist pipeline. In a later analysis, each TCR beta chain was defined by its CDR3 amino acid sequence together with its V-gene family, and reads without a unique V-gene family were excluded. To address suspected cross-contamination and a sequencing artifact, a later analysis removed around 590 highly shared, low-generation-probability nucleotide sequences. For each public chain, a later analysis derived a clonal expansion index from normalized ranks of inferred template counts within each repertoire. A later analysis computed generation probabilities with a VDJ recombination model fitted to out-of-frame rearrangements, and checked the results against IGoR. In a later analysis, hypergeometric tests were used to score TCR-TCR, TCR-HLA and TCR-CMV co-occurrence, with a repertoire-size bias correction applied to TCR pairs. To estimate false discovery rates, a later analysis permuted the HLA or CMV assignments 20 times. A later analysis grouped co-occurring TCRs with DBSCAN, adding TCRdist sequence similarity when clustering within HLA-allele-positive subsets. Repertoires with fewer than 30,000 or more than 120,000 public chains, plus five repertoires with anomalous nucleotide sharing, were excluded from co-occurrence clustering. This immuneACCESS table, as held by TCRdb, lists in-frame sequences with V and J called but not all clones. Of the missing ones, under half trace to an unresolved V gene in checked studies; the others have no known cause. V, J and clone size derive from that table, while D and trimming were established from the DNA sequence. In this sample the table shows about 160,000 clones, less than 90% of which occur a single time. Clones ranked in the top ten supply approximately 6.8% of the sample.

In total, about 650 healthy bone marrow donors made up the cohort. At the time of sampling, all cohort members were nominally healthy, though unrecorded immune exposures were likely present. The donor tested CMV seropositive and was one of the 289 seropositive cohort members. A peripheral blood sample was provided by each donor, and peripheral blood mononuclear cells were used for TCR beta sequencing. Genomic DNA was extracted from the blood cell samples with the Qiagen DNeasy Blood Extraction Kit. CDR1 and CDR2 are drawn from the germline V gene: MDHEN, SYDVKM. The CDR3 goes from the cysteine to the phenylalanine over 17 residues. Of the read, only the CDR3 DNA is kept; its 51 bases are in frame from base 1. V loses 7 bases at its end and J loses 6 bases; junction bases beyond the gene matches: 13.

The chain is made from TRBV28 and TRBJ2-7, with 15 central nucleotides matching TRBD2. Input material: PBMCs. This receptor was identified in a male donor in good health and CMV-seropositive. The nucleotide sequence reads TGTGCCAGCACCTCTGGGACTAGCGGGAGGCGGAGCGGCGAGCAGTACTTC. This codes for CASTSGTSGRRSGEQYF.